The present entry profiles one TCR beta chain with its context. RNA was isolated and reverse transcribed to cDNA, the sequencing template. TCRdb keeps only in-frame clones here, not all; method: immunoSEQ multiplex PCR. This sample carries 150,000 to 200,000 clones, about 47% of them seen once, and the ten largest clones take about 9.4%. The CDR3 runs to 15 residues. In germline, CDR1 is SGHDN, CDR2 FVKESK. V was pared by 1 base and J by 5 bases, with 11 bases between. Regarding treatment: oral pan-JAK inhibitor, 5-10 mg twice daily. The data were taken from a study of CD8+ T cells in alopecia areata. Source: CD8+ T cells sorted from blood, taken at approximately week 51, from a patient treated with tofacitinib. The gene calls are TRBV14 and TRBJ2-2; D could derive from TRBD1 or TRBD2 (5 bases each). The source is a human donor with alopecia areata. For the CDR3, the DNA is TGTGCCAGCAGCCAAGTTGGTGGGGGAACCGGGGAGCTGTTTTTT. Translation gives CASSQVGGGTGELFF.